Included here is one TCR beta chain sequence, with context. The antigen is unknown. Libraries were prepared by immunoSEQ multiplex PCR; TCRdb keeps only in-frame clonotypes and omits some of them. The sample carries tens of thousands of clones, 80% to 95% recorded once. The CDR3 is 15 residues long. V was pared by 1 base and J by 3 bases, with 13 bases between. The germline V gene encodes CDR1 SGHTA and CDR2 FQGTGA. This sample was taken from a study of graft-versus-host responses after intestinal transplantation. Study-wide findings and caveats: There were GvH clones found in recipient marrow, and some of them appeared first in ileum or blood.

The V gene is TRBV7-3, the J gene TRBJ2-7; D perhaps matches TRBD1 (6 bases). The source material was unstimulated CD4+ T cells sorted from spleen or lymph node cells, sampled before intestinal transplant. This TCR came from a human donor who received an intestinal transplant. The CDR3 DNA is TGTGCCAGCAGCTTAAGGTTGGACAGACACTACGAGCAGTACTTC. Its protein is CASSLRLDRHYEQYF.